The 10 T cell receptor beta chains given below trace back to one sample, sequenced in a study of radiation and T cells in renal cell carcinoma. Time point noted: blood 4 weeks post-SBRT, at nephrectomy. Regarding treatment: 15 Gy SBRT to primary tumor, nephrectomy 4 weeks later. The table came from immunoSEQ multiplex PCR; TCRdb's copy has only in-frame clones and leaves some out. The data contain 60,000 to 95,000 clones, roughly 80% of them singletons. This specimen was blood, taken from a patient whose treatment included radiotherapy and nephrectomy. These receptor sequences come from a woman aged 60-75 years with renal cell carcinoma.

The chain has TRBV6-5 and TRBJ1-5; a weak D match, TRBD1 (5 bases). The CDR3 loop spans 15 amino acids. Germline V gene sequence: CDR1 MNHEY, CDR2 SVGAGI. The V and J ends lost 8 bases and 1 base respectively, with 15 bases between them. This chain's CDR3 is CASVIQGGSNQPQHF. CDR3 sequence (DNA): TGTGCCAGCGTTATTCAGGGTGGGAGCAATCAGCCCCAGCATTTT.

The chain joins TRBV6-1 to TRBJ1-5; D remains ambiguous. V lost 8 bases, J lost 7 bases, and 15 bases lay in between. CDR1 is MNHNS and CDR2 is SASEGT in the germline V gene. This CDR3 has 13 residues. The CDR3 nucleotides are TGTGCCAGCCTGTCTCTTTTGGGGCAGCCCCAGCATTTT. Translating it yields CASLSLLGQPQHF.

This sequence joins TRBV15 and TRBJ1-5; D might be TRBD1 (5 bases). The CDR3 has 12 amino acids. CDR1 LNHNV and CDR2 YYDKDF come from the germline V gene (reference sequence). The V end lost 0 bases, the J end lost 15 bases, and 12 bases lay between the germline ends. CDR3 bases: TGTGCCACCAGCAGAGATGGGACGTCTACGCATTTT. Translated, it gives CATSRDGTSTHF.

The rearrangement uses TRBV7-2 and TRBJ1-2; TRBD1 agrees at 9 bases. This CDR3 has 14 amino acids. V was pared by 5 bases and J by 4 bases, with 5 bases of the junction left unmatched. Germline CDR1 reads SGHTA; CDR2 reads FQGNSA. The CDR3 bases are TGTGCCAGCAGCCCCGGGACAGGGACCTATGGCTACACCTTC. Translating gives CASSPGTGTYGYTF.

This chain joins TRBV18 and TRBJ1-5, with D hard to call. The V and J ends lost 6 bases and 4 bases respectively, with 13 bases between them. Germline lookup yields CDR1 KGHSH and CDR2 LQKENI. The CDR3 covers 14 residues. CDR3 residues: CASSQDFGNQPQHF. CDR3 DNA: TGTGCCAGCTCTCAGGACTTCGGTAATCAGCCCCAGCATTTT.

The rearrangement joins TRBV29-1 to TRBJ1-2; 8 bases agree with TRBD1. Looked up from germline, CDR1 is SQVTM and CDR2 is ANQGSEA. The CDR3 covers 14 residues. J lost 7 bases, V lost 7 bases, and 14 bases had no gene match. CDR3: CSDAKDRVGVGYTF. The DNA of the CDR3 is TGCAGCGACGCGAAGGACAGGGTGGGTGTTGGCTACACCTTC.

This chain connects TRBV5-1 to TRBJ1-1; D unresolved. Germline V gene data show CDR1 as SGHRS and CDR2 as YFSETQ. V gave up 0 bases and J gave up 4 bases, with 7 bases separating them. CDR3 length: 13 residues. The CDR3 DNA reads as TGCGCCAGCAGCTTGGGGGGTCCCACTGAAGCTTTCTTT. Its protein is CASSLGGPTEAFF.

The genes are TRBV27 and TRBJ2-2; perhaps D is TRBD1 or TRBD2 (6 bases each). Germline V CDR1 and CDR2: MNHEY, SMNVEV (reference sequence). This CDR3 spans 15 amino acids. Trimming took off 4 bases at V and 4 bases at J, with 13 bases between the two ends. The CDR3 region is CASSSGAFGTGELFF. The CDR3 DNA sequence: TGTGCCAGCAGTTCGGGGGCGTTTGGCACCGGGGAGCTGTTTTTT.

This chain connects TRBV28 to TRBJ1-1; perhaps TRBD1 as D (5 bases). Trimming took off 0 bases at V and 2 bases at J, with 7 bases between the two ends. This CDR3 has 14 residues. Per germline, CDR1 MDHEN and CDR2 SYDVKM. The CDR3 sequence is CASSLWGENTEAFF. CDR3 DNA sequence: TGTGCCAGCAGTTTATGGGGGGAAAACACTGAAGCTTTCTTT.

V usage is TRBV19 and J usage is TRBJ1-1, with D perhaps TRBD1 (6 bases). Trimming shortened V by 1 base and J by 2 bases, and 14 bases separated the two germline ends. The germline V gene has CDR1 LNHDA and CDR2 SQIVND (reference sequence). This CDR3 contains 16 residues. CDR3 bases: TGTGCCAGTAGTATAGGTCGGGGGCGACTTAACACTGAAGCTTTCTTT. It yields the protein CASSIGRGRLNTEAFF.